The rows below give T cell receptor beta chains drawn from one sample of a study of T cells after yellow fever vaccination. TCRdb re-called the 5' RACE reads with MiXCR, one entry per CDR3 protein. The sample gives more than 250,000 distinct CDR3 sequences, 6.8% of which show up once; 15% to 20% is in the top ten. Sequenced here: PBMCs, sampled roughly 46 days after the first yellow fever vaccination. These receptor sequences come from a man aged 18-30 years who received the YFV17D yellow fever vaccine. CDR3s include the opening cysteine and the closing phenylalanine or tryptophan. A D gene is named only where the DNA matches it firmly. The size field is filled for only some rows; it gives once, few, many or a size class.

v_gene	j_gene	d_gene	abundance	CDR3aa	CDR3nt
TRBV30	TRBJ1-5	TRBD1	-	CAWSRGQGGNQPQHF	TGTGCCTGGAGCCGGGGACAGGGAGGCAATCAGCCCCAGCATTTT
TRBV12-3/TRBV12-4	TRBJ2-5	TRBD2	many	CASSSQAGGLETQYF	TGTGCCAGCAGTTCCCAGGCGGGGGGCTTAGAGACCCAGTACTTC
TRBV7-3	TRBJ2-2	TRBD1	many	CASSFSGQGARSTGELFF	TGTGCCAGCAGCTTCTCCGGACAGGGGGCGCGCAGCACCGGGGAGCTGTTTTTT
TRBV12-3/TRBV12-4	TRBJ1-6	TRBD1	-	CASRWDSYSPLHF	TGTGCCAGCAGGTGGGACAGTTATTCACCCCTCCACTTT
TRBV13	TRBJ2-3	-	few	CASSLVGRAPDTQYF	TGTGCCAGCAGCTTAGTCGGCAGGGCTCCCGATACGCAGTATTTT
TRBV11-2	TRBJ2-4	TRBD1	-	CASSLDGTATPQYF	TGTGCCAGCAGCTTAGACGGGACAGCGACCCCTCAGTACTTC
TRBV4-3	TRBJ2-3	TRBD2	many	CASSQDASGGAGDTQYF	TGCGCCAGCAGCCAAGACGCTAGCGGGGGGGCAGGGGATACGCAGTATTTT
TRBV6-1	TRBJ2-2	-	many	CASKGFSGYGELFF	TGTGCCAGCAAAGGTTTTTCGGGTTACGGGGAGCTGTTTTTT
TRBV6-1	TRBJ1-4	-	few	CASGGGTEREKLFF	TGTGCCAGCGGGGGGGGGACCGAACGGGAAAAACTGTTTTTT
TRBV24-1	TRBJ2-1	-	few	CATSDPRTGSNEQFF	TGTGCCACCAGTGACCCCCGGACTGGATCCAATGAGCAGTTCTTC
TRBV12-3/TRBV12-4	TRBJ1-1	-	-	CASSFIKGTEAFF	TGTGCCAGCAGTTTTATAAAGGGCACTGAAGCTTTCTTT
TRBV7-2	TRBJ1-6	-	-	CASTPRGGSSGSPLHF	TGTGCCAGCACCCCGCGGGGAGGGTCGAGTGGATCACCCCTCCACTTT
TRBV7-8	TRBJ1-1	-	few	CASSTGQWGTEAFF	TGTGCCAGCAGCACCGGACAGTGGGGGACTGAAGCTTTCTTT
TRBV11-3	TRBJ2-3	-	many	CASSLGGRRTDTQYF	TGTGCCAGCAGCTTAGGGGGACGACGGACAGATACGCAGTATTTT
TRBV19	TRBJ1-2	-	-	CASSVGLNYGYTF	TGTGCCAGTAGTGTCGGATTAAACTATGGCTACACCTTC
TRBV11-2	TRBJ2-1	-	few	CASSSQGARGEQFF	TGTGCCAGCAGCTCCCAGGGGGCGCGGGGGGAGCAGTTCTTC
TRBV4-1	TRBJ2-1	TRBD1	few	CASSQDRGQGAKEQFF	TGCGCCAGCAGCCAAGATAGGGGACAGGGGGCGAAAGAGCAGTTCTTC
TRBV7-2	TRBJ1-6	-	few	CASSPVRYNSPLHF	TGTGCCAGCAGCCCCGTTCGTTATAATTCACCCCTCCACTTT
TRBV28	TRBJ1-2	TRBD1	many	CASSSYSSGQENYGYTF	TGTGCCAGCAGTTCCTATTCCTCCGGACAGGAGAACTATGGCTACACCTTC
TRBV12-3/TRBV12-4	TRBJ1-1	-	few	CASSPQSLNTEAFF	TGTGCCAGCAGCCCCCAGTCTTTGAACACTGAAGCTTTCTTT